This T cell receptor beta chain was captured by sequencing in a study of blood T cell repertoires in COVID-19. In germline, CDR1 is SNHLY, CDR2 FYNNEI. CDR3 length: 13 amino acids. V was shortened by 3 bases and J by 1 base, with 6 bases between the two germline ends. Across 20 to 25 US areas, participants ranged in age from roughly 18 to 95 years. Clinical history reported by participants formed the basis on which cohorts were assigned. Recovered status in Cohort 3 required two negative PCRs, clearance, or symptom resolution. TCRdb keeps only in-frame clones here, not all; method: immunoSEQ multiplex PCR. The table shows around 200,000 clones, with 65% to 85% occurring only once.

The genes are TRBV2 and TRBJ1-1; maybe TRBD1 (5 bases). The receptor's source is a woman in her 30s who had recovered from COVID-19. The sample comprised PBMCs or T cells enriched from blood (not recorded which). The CDR3 bases are TGTGCCAGCAGTGATACAGGGAACACTGAAGCTTTCTTT. Translation gives CASSDTGNTEAFF. The full variable domain, rest sourced from reference TRBV2 and TRBJ1-1, is EPEVTQTPSHQVTQMGQEVILRCVPISNHLYFYWYRQILGQKVEFLVSFYNNEISEKSEIFDDQFSVERPDGSNFTLKIRSTKLEDSAMYFCASSDTGNTEAFFGQGTRLTVV.